The clone carrying this TCR beta chain was seen many times. This sample is part of a study of response to subunit inactivated influenza vaccine. TCRdb reanalysed the RT-PCR reads using MiXCR and keeps one entry per CDR3 protein. The sample has hundreds of thousands of distinct CDR3 sequences, under 9% seen once; the top ten hold around 13%. Sample: PBMCs from blood, taken less than 30 months after vaccination. This receptor was obtained from a man in his fifties or sixties who received an inactivated influenza vaccine.

CDR3 sequence reads: CASSLAENENGEAFF. The CDR3 DNA sequence: TGTGCCAGCAGCTTAGCCGAGAACGAGAACGGTGAAGCTTTCTTT. This chain uses TRBV7-8 with TRBJ1-1; no clear D. Germline V gene lookup returns CDR1 SGHVS and CDR2 FQNEAQ. The CDR3 extends over 15 amino acids. Trimming pared 0 bases from V and 7 bases from J, leaving 15 bases between.